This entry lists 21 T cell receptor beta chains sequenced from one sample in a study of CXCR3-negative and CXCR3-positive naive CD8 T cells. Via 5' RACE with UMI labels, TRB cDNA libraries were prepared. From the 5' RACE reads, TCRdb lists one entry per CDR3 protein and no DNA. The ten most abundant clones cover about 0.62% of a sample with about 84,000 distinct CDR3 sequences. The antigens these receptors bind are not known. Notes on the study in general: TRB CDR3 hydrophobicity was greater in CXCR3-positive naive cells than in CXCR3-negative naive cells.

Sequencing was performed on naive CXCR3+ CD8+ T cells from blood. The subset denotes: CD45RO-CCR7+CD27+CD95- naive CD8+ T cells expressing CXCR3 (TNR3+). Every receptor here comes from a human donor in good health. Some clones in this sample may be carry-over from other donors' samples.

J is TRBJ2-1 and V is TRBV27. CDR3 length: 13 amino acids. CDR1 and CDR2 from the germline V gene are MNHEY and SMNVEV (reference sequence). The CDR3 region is CASSSLIYNEQFF.

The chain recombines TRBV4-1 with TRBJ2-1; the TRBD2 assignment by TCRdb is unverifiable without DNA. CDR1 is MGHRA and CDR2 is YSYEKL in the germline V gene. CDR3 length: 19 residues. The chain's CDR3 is CASSLRGSGRADVNNEQFF.

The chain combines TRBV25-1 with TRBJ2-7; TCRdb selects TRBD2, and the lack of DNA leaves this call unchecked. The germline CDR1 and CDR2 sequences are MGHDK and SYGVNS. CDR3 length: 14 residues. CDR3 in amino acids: CASSESLGGSEQYF.

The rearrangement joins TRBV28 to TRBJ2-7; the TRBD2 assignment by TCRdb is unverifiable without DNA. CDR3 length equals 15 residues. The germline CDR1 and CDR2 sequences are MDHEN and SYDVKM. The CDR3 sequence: CASTDPLAVAYEQYF.

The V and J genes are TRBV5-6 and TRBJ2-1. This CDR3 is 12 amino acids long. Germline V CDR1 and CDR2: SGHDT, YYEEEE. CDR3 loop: CASSSFDSGQFF.

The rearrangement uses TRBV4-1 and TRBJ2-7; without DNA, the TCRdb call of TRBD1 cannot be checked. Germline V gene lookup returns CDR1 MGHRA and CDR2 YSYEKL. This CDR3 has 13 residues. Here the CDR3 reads CASSPGFGNEQYF.

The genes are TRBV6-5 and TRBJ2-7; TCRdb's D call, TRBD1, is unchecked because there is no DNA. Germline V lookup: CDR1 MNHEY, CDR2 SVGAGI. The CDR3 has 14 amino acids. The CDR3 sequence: CASSYEQGAYEQYF.

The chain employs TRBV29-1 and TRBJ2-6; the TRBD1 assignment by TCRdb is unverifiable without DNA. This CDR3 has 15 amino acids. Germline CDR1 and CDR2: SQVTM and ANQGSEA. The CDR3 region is CSVVGTLYGANVLTF.

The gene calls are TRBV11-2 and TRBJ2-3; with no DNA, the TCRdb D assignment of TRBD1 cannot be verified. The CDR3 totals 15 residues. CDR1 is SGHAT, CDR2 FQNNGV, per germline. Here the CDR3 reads CASRDGQDFTDTQYF. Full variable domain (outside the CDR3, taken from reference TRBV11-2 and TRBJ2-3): EAGVAQSPRYKIIEKRQSVAFWCNPISGHATLYWYQQILGQGPKLLIQFQNNGVVDDSQLPKDRFSAERLKGVDSTLKIQPAKLEDSAVYLCASRDGQDFTDTQYFGPGTRLTVL.

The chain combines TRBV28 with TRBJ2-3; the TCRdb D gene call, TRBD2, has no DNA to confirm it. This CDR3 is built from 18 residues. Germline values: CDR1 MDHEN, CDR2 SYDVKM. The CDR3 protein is CASSTIAEPRWDTDTQYF.

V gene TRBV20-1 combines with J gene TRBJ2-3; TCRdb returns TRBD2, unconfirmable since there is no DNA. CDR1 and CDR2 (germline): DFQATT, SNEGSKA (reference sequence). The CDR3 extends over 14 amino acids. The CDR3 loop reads CSARESGSTDTQYF.

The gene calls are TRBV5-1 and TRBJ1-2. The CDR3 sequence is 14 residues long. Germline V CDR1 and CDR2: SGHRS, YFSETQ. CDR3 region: CASSLAQVHYGYTF.

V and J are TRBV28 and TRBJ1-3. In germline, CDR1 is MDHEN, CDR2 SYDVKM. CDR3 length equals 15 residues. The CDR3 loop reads CASSLYLSSGNTIYF.

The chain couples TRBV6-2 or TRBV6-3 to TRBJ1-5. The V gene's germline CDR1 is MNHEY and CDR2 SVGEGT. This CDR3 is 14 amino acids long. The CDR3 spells CASKNRNSNQPQHF.

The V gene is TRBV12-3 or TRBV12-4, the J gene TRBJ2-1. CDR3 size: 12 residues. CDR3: CASSSSFNEQFF.

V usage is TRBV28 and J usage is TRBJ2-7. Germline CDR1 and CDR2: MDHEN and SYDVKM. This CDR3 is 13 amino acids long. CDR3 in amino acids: CASSLVQSYEQYF.

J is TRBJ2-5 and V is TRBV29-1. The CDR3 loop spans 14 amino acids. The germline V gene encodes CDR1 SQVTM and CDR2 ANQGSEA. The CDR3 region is CSVNWAGTQETQYF.

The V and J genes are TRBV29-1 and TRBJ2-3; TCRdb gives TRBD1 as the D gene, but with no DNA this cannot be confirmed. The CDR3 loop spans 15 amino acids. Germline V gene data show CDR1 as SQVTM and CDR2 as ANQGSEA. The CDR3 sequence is CSVEGAPGRSDTQYF.

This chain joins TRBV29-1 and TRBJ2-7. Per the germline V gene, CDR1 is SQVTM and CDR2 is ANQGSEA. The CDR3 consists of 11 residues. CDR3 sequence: CSVGTFYEQYF.

Here the CDR3 reads CASSSPPGLIYGYTF. The gene calls are TRBV28 and TRBJ1-2. Germline loops: CDR1 MDHEN, CDR2 SYDVKM. This CDR3 is built from 15 residues.

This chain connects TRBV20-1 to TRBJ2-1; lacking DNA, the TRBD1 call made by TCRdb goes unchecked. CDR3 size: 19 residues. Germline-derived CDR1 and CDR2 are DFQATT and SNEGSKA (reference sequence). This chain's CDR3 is CSASGVTGDTGGSYNEQFF.